These 20 T cell receptor beta chains share one sample of origin, sequenced in a study of graft-versus-host responses after intestinal transplantation (dated by TCRdb to 2020 to 2023). Which antigens these TCRs recognize remains unknown. This specimen's time point label, interpreted: cells obtained before transplantation from donor or recipient. Library generation was performed with the immunoSEQ multiplex PCR assay. TCRdb took this table from immuneACCESS and kept in-frame rearrangements with V and J called. Such tables lack part of the clones; where checked against another copy, unresolved V genes explain under half of the gap, and the rest is unexplained. The table for this sample lists around 97,000 clones; 90% to 95% of them were counted only once. About 0.18% of the sample goes to the ten largest clones. The sequencing here drew on unstimulated CD4+ T cells sorted from spleen or lymph node cells, taken before transplant. The source is a human donor who was the organ donor for an intestinal transplant.

This CDR3 is CARSLLASPYNEQFF. The CDR3 DNA sequence: TGTGCCAGAAGCCTCCTGGCATCCCCCTACAATGAGCAGTTCTTC. The rearrangement joins TRBV5-3 to TRBJ2-1; D gene uncertain. TRBV5-3 belongs to the ORF category, with a function that is uncertain. V lost 4 bases to trimming and J lost 2 bases, with 13 bases between them. The CDR3 runs to 15 residues.

This clone occurred once. V is TRBV4-2 and J is TRBJ1-4; maybe TRBD1 (5 bases). The V end was cut by 1 base, the J end by 2 bases, with 17 bases between. Germline V gene sequence: CDR1 LGHNA, CDR2 YNFKEQ. The CDR3 totals 18 residues. The CDR3 here is CASSQGGQGGSTNEKLFF. Here the CDR3 DNA reads TGTGCCAGCAGCCAAGGTGGCCAGGGTGGTTCTACTAATGAAAAACTGTTTTTT.

The chain employs TRBV5-3 and TRBJ2-7, with D maybe TRBD1 (6 bases). TRBV5-3 is noted as an ORF with a role that remains uncertain. The CDR3 has 13 residues. With 4 bases removed from V and 2 bases from J, the gap between germline ends came to 10 bases. The chain's CDR3 is CARSLRGPYEQYF. In DNA, the CDR3 is TGTGCCAGAAGCCTCAGGGGTCCCTACGAGCAGTACTTC.

The rearrangement uses TRBV4-2 and TRBJ2-3, with a weak D call TRBD1 (6 bases). This CDR3 is built from 15 residues. V lost 1 base and J 4 bases, leaving 12 bases between the germline ends. Germline CDR1 reads LGHNA; CDR2 reads YNFKEQ. The CDR3 sequence is CASSQGGPGADTQYF. The CDR3 bases are TGTGCCAGCAGCCAAGGGGGGCCGGGCGCAGATACGCAGTATTTT.

J is TRBJ2-5 and V is TRBV7-9; no definite D call. The germline CDR1 and CDR2 sequences are SEHNR and FQNEAQ (reference sequence). The CDR3 runs to 11 residues. With 6 bases removed from V and 2 bases from J, the gap between germline ends came to 4 bases. The CDR3 coding sequence is TGTGCCAGCAGTCAGCAAGAGACCCAGTACTTC. Protein: CASSQQETQYF. Full variable domain (remainder filled in from reference TRBV7-9 and TRBJ2-5): DTGVSQNPRHKITKRGQNVTFRCDPISEHNRLYWYRQTLGQGPEFLTYFQNEAQLEKSRLLSDRFSAERPKGSFSTLEIQRTEQGDSAMYLCASSQQETQYFGPGTRLLVL.

This chain joins TRBV15 and TRBJ1-5, with a weak D call TRBD1 (6 bases). The V end lost 0 bases, the J end lost 6 bases, and 12 bases lay between the germline ends. The CDR3 runs 15 residues. The germline gives CDR1 LNHNV, CDR2 YYDKDF (reference sequence). CDR3 loop: CATSRDLQGFQPQHF. The CDR3 region has the DNA TGTGCCACCAGCAGAGATCTTCAGGGGTTTCAGCCCCAGCATTTT.

J is TRBJ2-6 and V is TRBV28; 8 positions match TRBD2. The CDR3 is 19 amino acids. With 5 bases clipped from V and 2 bases from J, the junction kept 14 bases outside the gene matches. Germline V gene sequence: CDR1 MDHEN, CDR2 SYDVKM. CDR3 sequence reads: CASSLYGKPGGTGANVLTF. The CDR3 region has the DNA TGTGCCAGCAGTCTATATGGCAAACCGGGGGGGACTGGGGCCAACGTCCTGACTTTC.

This clone was counted a few times. V gene TRBV28 combines with J gene TRBJ1-4; D perhaps matches TRBD1 (5 bases). Germline V lookup: CDR1 MDHEN, CDR2 SYDVKM. Trimming pared 6 bases from V and 8 bases from J, leaving 22 bases between. This CDR3 spans 16 amino acids. CDR3 sequence reads: CASRLSGPGLGEKLFF. As DNA, the CDR3 is TGTGCCAGCAGACTAAGCGGGCCGGGGCTCGGGGAAAAACTGTTTTTT.

The chain couples TRBV15 to TRBJ2-5; D unclear. This CDR3 has 12 amino acids. V lost 3 bases and J 4 bases, leaving 6 bases between the germline ends. Germline V gives CDR1 LNHNV, CDR2 YYDKDF (reference sequence). The CDR3 loop is CATSSGLETQYF. The CDR3 nucleotides are TGTGCCACCAGCAGCGGGTTAGAGACCCAGTACTTC.

This clone appeared once. The CDR3 loop is CASSAVVEQYF. The CDR3 DNA is TGTGCCAGCAGTGCAGTCGTCGAGCAGTACTTC. The rearrangement links TRBV6-5 to TRBJ2-7, with D unclear. Trimming pared 5 bases from V and 6 bases from J, leaving 8 bases between. CDR3 length: 11 amino acids. CDR1 MNHEY and CDR2 SVGAGI come from the germline V gene.

This clone has more than one count but fewer than ten. The chain joins TRBV19 to TRBJ1-4, with D unresolved. Germline CDR1 reads LNHDA; CDR2 reads SQIVND (reference sequence). The length of the CDR3 is 13 residues. V was cut by 6 bases and J by 0 bases, with 5 bases left in between. CDR3 sequence: CASSRATNEKLFF. CDR3 nucleotide sequence: TGTGCCAGTAGCCGTGCAACTAATGAAAAACTGTTTTTT.

J is TRBJ1-1 and V is TRBV11-1, with 7 bases matching TRBD1. V dropped 4 bases and J dropped 1; count of bases not matched to a gene: 3. The CDR3 is 14 amino acids. Looked up from germline, CDR1 is SGHAT and CDR2 is FQDESV (reference sequence). The CDR3: CASSSDRTNTEAFF. For the CDR3, the DNA is TGTGCCAGCAGCTCGGACAGGACGAACACTGAAGCTTTCTTT.

V gene TRBV5-1 combines with J gene TRBJ2-7; D possibly corresponds to TRBD2 (5 bases). Germline V CDR1 and CDR2: SGHRS, YFSETQ. The CDR3 extends over 13 amino acids. The V end lost 2 bases, the J end lost 3 bases, and 9 bases lay between the germline ends. CDR3: CASSFPEGYEQYF. Written as DNA, the CDR3 is TGCGCCAGCAGCTTTCCCGAGGGCTACGAGCAGTACTTC.

The chain employs TRBV29-1 and TRBJ2-4; the match to TRBD2 covers 7 bases. Trimming cost V 4 bases and J 7 bases; bases outside gene matches: 13. Germline CDR1 is SQVTM and CDR2 is ANQGSEA. The CDR3 contains 15 residues. The CDR3: CSVVGPGGGSNIQYF. The CDR3 nucleotides read TGCAGCGTTGTCGGCCCTGGGGGGGGATCGAACATTCAGTACTTC.

The V call is TRBV4-1, the J call TRBJ2-7; the D is unclear. Trimming shortened V by 0 bases and J by 1 base, and 7 bases separated the two germline ends. Germline V gives CDR1 MGHRA, CDR2 YSYEKL. This CDR3 is 14 amino acids long. CDR3 in amino acids: CASSQDLGSYEQYF. The CDR3 bases are TGCGCCAGCAGCCAAGATCTAGGTTCCTACGAGCAGTACTTC.

This clone was seen a handful of times. The chain joins TRBV7-9 to TRBJ1-4, with TRBD1 as a possible D gene (6 bases). CDR3 length equals 15 residues. The V end lost 1 base, the J end lost 8 bases, and 14 bases lay between the germline ends. Germline V gene sequence: CDR1 SEHNR, CDR2 FQNEAQ (reference sequence). CDR3 sequence: CASSLVLKQGEKLFF. In DNA, the CDR3 is TGTGCCAGCAGCTTAGTTTTAAAGCAGGGGGAAAAACTGTTTTTT.

This rearrangement joins TRBV2 to TRBJ1-6; D is ambiguous. CDR3 length equals 14 residues. Trimming left V 8 bases short and J 0 bases short, with 8 bases between. Germline V gene data show CDR1 as SNHLY and CDR2 as FYNNEI. The CDR3 DNA is TGTGCCAGCGAGGCGGACTCCTATAATTCACCCCTCCACTTT. Protein sequence: CASEADSYNSPLHF.

This chain links TRBV6-1 with TRBJ2-2; a weak D match, TRBD2 (7 bases). The germline V gene has CDR1 MNHNS and CDR2 SASEGT. This CDR3 has 15 amino acids. The V end lost 7 bases, the J end lost 4 bases, and 16 bases lay between the germline ends. CDR3 nucleotides: TGTGCCAGCACTCTCCCGGGGGGCCGCACCGGGGAGCTGTTTTTT. Translating gives CASTLPGGRTGELFF.

CDR3 coding DNA: TGTGCCAGCAGCCTCACAGGCTACGAGCAGTACTTC. This sequence encodes CASSLTGYEQYF. The chain carries TRBV28 and TRBJ2-7; a possible D gene is TRBD1 (5 bases). This CDR3 spans 12 amino acids. The V gene's germline CDR1 is MDHEN and CDR2 SYDVKM. Trimming removed 6 bases from V and 3 bases from J, with 9 bases in between.

The chain uses TRBV7-2 and TRBJ2-7; 8 nucleotides align to TRBD2. Germline V gives CDR1 SGHTA, CDR2 FQGNSA. The V gene end was trimmed by 1 base and the J gene end by 2 bases; junction bases not matched to a gene: 1. CDR3 length: 14 residues. In DNA form, the CDR3 reads TGTGCCAGCAGCTTAGGGACTAGCCCCTACGAGCAGTACTTC. Translated, it gives CASSLGTSPYEQYF.